A selection of T cell receptor beta chains follows, all from one sample in a study of human T cells and chemical hapten exposure. One entry per CDR3 protein, called by TCRdb with MiXCR from the RACE reads. The sample has some 80,000 distinct CDR3 sequences, around 9.6% seen once. Material: whole blood, obtained in connection with sensitization to the hapten diphenylcyclopropenone (DPC). These receptors originate from a woman in her thirties with alopecia areata. Some clones in this sample may be carry-over from other donors' samples. The CDR3 runs from the conserved cysteine through the conserved F or W. D genes are given only for firm matches. Clone sizes are given selectively: once, few, many, or a class where the clone is expanded.

cdr3_nt | cdr3_aa | j_call | d_call | v_call | clone_size
TGTGCCAGCAGGGTTCACAGTGGATCCCTTGAAGCTTTCTTT | CASRVHSGSLEAFF | TRBJ1-1 | - | TRBV6-1 | many
TGTGCCTGTTGGACTAGCGGGACCTACGAGCAGTACTTC | CACWTSGTYEQYF | TRBJ2-7 | TRBD2 | TRBV28 | many
TGCGCCAGCAAAGGTAGCGGGCAAGAGACCCAGTACTTC | CASKGSGQETQYF | TRBJ2-5 | TRBD2 | TRBV4-1 | many
TGCAGCGTTGAAGTCGTACTCGGAAACAATGAGCAGTTCTTC | CSVEVVLGNNEQFF | TRBJ2-1 | - | TRBV29-1 | many
TGTGCCAGCAGTGTTACGATGACGGGGGAGCAGTACTTC | CASSVTMTGEQYF | TRBJ2-7 | - | TRBV12-3/TRBV12-4 | -
TGTGCCAGCAGCGTAGGCCCTCGACAAGAAGTAGCTGAAGCTTTCTTT | CASSVGPRQEVAEAFF | TRBJ1-1 | - | TRBV9 | -
TGTGCCAGCTCACCACCGAGACAGGGTACCTACGAGCAGTACTTC | CASSPPRQGTYEQYF | TRBJ2-7 | TRBD1 | TRBV18 | many
TGCGCCAGCAGCCAGGGGACTCGCAGGGAAGAGACCCAGTACTTC | CASSQGTRREETQYF | TRBJ2-5 | - | TRBV4-3 | many
TGTGCCAGCAGCTTTGGACAGGCAGCCTGGAATGAGCAGTTCTTC | CASSFGQAAWNEQFF | TRBJ2-1 | TRBD1 | TRBV12-3/TRBV12-4 | -
TGCGCCAGCAGTGAGAGGAGGTTAGCGGGAGATGAGCAGTTCTTC | CASSERRLAGDEQFF | TRBJ2-1 | TRBD2 | TRBV10-1 | few
TGTGCCAGCAGCCTAATCCGGGACACCGACAATTCACCCCTCCACTTT | CASSLIRDTDNSPLHF | TRBJ1-6 | - | TRBV5-6 | many
TGTGCCTGGAGTGTAACGGGTTCACCCCTCCACTTT | CAWSVTGSPLHF | TRBJ1-6 | - | TRBV30 | many
TGTGCCAGCAGCCGGACCGGGGAGCTGTTTTTT | CASSRTGELFF | TRBJ2-2 | - | TRBV11-3 | many
TGTGCCAGCAGCTTGATGACGGGGGTATCCTATAATTCACCCCTCCACTTT | CASSLMTGVSYNSPLHF | TRBJ1-6 | - | TRBV7-9 | many
TGCAGCGTTGACGGACAGGGAAGGCTCTACACCTTC | CSVDGQGRLYTF | TRBJ1-2 | TRBD1 | TRBV29-1 | -
TGTGCCAGCAGTTTAGACACGGACAACACTGAAGCTTTCTTT | CASSLDTDNTEAFF | TRBJ1-1 | - | TRBV28 | -
TGTGCCAGCAGTTACACGGACACCATGGGGAATGAGCAGTTCTTC | CASSYTDTMGNEQFF | TRBJ2-1 | - | TRBV6-5 | few